This T cell receptor (beta chain) was sequenced during a study of T cell repertoires in cytomegalovirus infection. Across the study: Indicated by public TCR beta signatures were CMV infection and matching HLA type. Study findings and constraints: Dominating the ex vivo response were HLA-C-restricted CMV-specific TCR beta clonotypes.

This clonotype was recorded a few times. The antigen remains unidentified. TCRdb reprocessed the reads with MiXCR, giving one entry per CDR3 protein. The data hold some 390,000 distinct CDR3 sequences, with around 18% observed a single time. This CDR3 contains 14 residues. Germline V gives CDR1 SGHDN, CDR2 FVKESK. V was shortened by 3 bases and J by 10 bases, with 13 bases between the two germline ends. The receptor comes from a human donor in good health (CMV status not recorded). Some clones in this sample may be carry-over from other donors' samples. The rearrangement uses TRBV14 and TRBJ1-6; perhaps TRBD1 as D (5 bases). The sample comprised PBMCs. This chain's CDR3 is CASSHDWGGSPLHF. The DNA for the CDR3 is TGTGCCAGCAGCCATGACTGGGGCGGCTCACCCCTCCACTTT.